Listed below are T cell receptor beta chains from one sample, sequenced in a study of neoadjuvant anti-PD-1 for oral cavity cancer. Assay used: immunoSEQ multiplex PCR; TCRdb lists only in-frame clones, some missing. The sample carries approximately 12,000 clones, more than 55% recorded once. The sequences come from tumor tissue, collected before nivolumab (anti-PD-1) treatment. The receptor source for this set is a person between 40 and 85 years old with oral cavity squamous cell carcinoma. CDR3s include the opening cysteine and the closing phenylalanine or tryptophan. Fields, in order: V gene, CDR3 length, clone size, J gene, D gene, CDR3 protein, CDR3 DNA. D genes are given only for firm matches. The size field is filled for only some rows; it gives once, few, many or a size class.

v_call: TRBV7-6
cdr3_length: 18
clone_size: -
j_call: TRBJ2-1
d_call: TRBD2
cdr3_aa: CASSRTPGLAVFYNEQFF
cdr3_nt: TGTGCCAGCAGCAGAACACCGGGACTAGCGGTTTTTTACAATGAGCAGTTCTTC

v_call: TRBV30
cdr3_length: 11
clone_size: medium-sized
j_call: TRBJ2-2
d_call: -
cdr3_aa: CAWSWAGELFF
cdr3_nt: TGTGCCTGGAGCTGGGCCGGGGAGCTGTTTTTT

v_call: TRBV6-5
cdr3_length: 15
clone_size: -
j_call: TRBJ2-1
d_call: TRBD1
cdr3_aa: CASSEDRGHYNEQFF
cdr3_nt: TGTGCCAGCAGCGAGGACAGGGGCCACTACAATGAGCAGTTCTTC

v_call: TRBV10-2
cdr3_length: 14
clone_size: -
j_call: TRBJ1-5
d_call: TRBD1
cdr3_aa: CASGGTGRYQPQHF
cdr3_nt: TGCGCCAGCGGTGGGACAGGCAGGTATCAGCCCCAGCATTTT

v_call: TRBV27
cdr3_length: 13
clone_size: -
j_call: TRBJ2-7
d_call: -
cdr3_aa: CASSSGDSYEQYF
cdr3_nt: TGTGCCAGCAGTTCCGGGGATTCCTACGAGCAGTACTTC

v_call: TRBV30
cdr3_length: 13
clone_size: -
j_call: TRBJ1-2
d_call: -
cdr3_aa: CAWSVVRTYGYTF
cdr3_nt: TGTGCCTGGAGTGTAGTCAGGACCTATGGCTACACCTTC

v_call: TRBV9
cdr3_length: 13
clone_size: -
j_call: TRBJ2-2
d_call: -
cdr3_aa: CASSGTSYGELFF
cdr3_nt: TGTGCCAGCAGCGGGACGAGCTACGGGGAGCTGTTTTTT

v_call: TRBV6-1
cdr3_length: 15
clone_size: few
j_call: TRBJ2-2
d_call: -
cdr3_aa: CASMGSQPNTGELFF
cdr3_nt: TGTGCCAGCATGGGCAGTCAGCCGAACACCGGGGAGCTGTTTTTT

v_call: TRBV27
cdr3_length: 15
clone_size: few
j_call: TRBJ1-5
d_call: -
cdr3_aa: CASSLQTGSNQPQHF
cdr3_nt: TGTGCCAGCAGTTTACAAACAGGGAGCAATCAGCCCCAGCATTTT

v_call: TRBV29-1
cdr3_length: 13
clone_size: medium-sized
j_call: TRBJ2-2
d_call: -
cdr3_aa: CSGYTRMAGELFF
cdr3_nt: TGCAGCGGCTACACTAGGATGGCCGGGGAGCTGTTTTTT

v_call: TRBV9
cdr3_length: 19
clone_size: once
j_call: TRBJ2-2
d_call: -
cdr3_aa: CASSPPDVYSFTNTGELFF
cdr3_nt: TGTGCCAGCAGCCCTCCCGATGTATACTCGTTCACAAACACCGGGGAGCTGTTTTTT

v_call: TRBV28
cdr3_length: 15
clone_size: -
j_call: TRBJ1-1
d_call: TRBD1
cdr3_aa: CASRSPGQGSYEAFF
cdr3_nt: TGTGCCAGCAGGTCGCCGGGACAGGGATCATACGAAGCTTTCTTT

v_call: TRBV7-2
cdr3_length: 17
clone_size: few
j_call: TRBJ1-3
d_call: TRBD1
cdr3_aa: CASSLFVTGEGGNTIYF
cdr3_nt: TGTGCCAGCAGCCTATTCGTGACAGGGGAAGGTGGAAACACCATATATTTT

v_call: TRBV14
cdr3_length: 17
clone_size: -
j_call: TRBJ2-7
d_call: -
cdr3_aa: CASSQDSKWTSPYEQYF
cdr3_nt: TGTGCCAGCAGCCAAGATAGCAAGTGGACCAGCCCCTACGAGCAGTACTTC

v_call: TRBV5-5
cdr3_length: 17
clone_size: once
j_call: TRBJ2-7
d_call: TRBD1
cdr3_aa: CASSLGSLGTVRLEQYF
cdr3_nt: TGTGCCAGCAGCTTGGGTAGCCTCGGGACAGTCCGATTGGAGCAGTACTTC

v_call: TRBV11-2
cdr3_length: 12
clone_size: -
j_call: TRBJ2-3
d_call: -
cdr3_aa: CASSIGGDTQYF
cdr3_nt: TGTGCCAGCAGCATTGGGGGAGATACGCAGTATTTT

v_call: TRBV9
cdr3_length: 15
clone_size: -
j_call: TRBJ2-3
d_call: TRBD2
cdr3_aa: CASSASGSGTDTQYF
cdr3_nt: TGTGCCAGCAGCGCTAGCGGGAGTGGCACAGATACGCAGTATTTT

v_call: TRBV28
cdr3_length: 14
clone_size: -
j_call: TRBJ1-4
d_call: -
cdr3_aa: CASRLQASNEKLFF
cdr3_nt: TGTGCCAGCAGGTTACAGGCTTCTAATGAAAAACTGTTTTTT

v_call: TRBV5-8
cdr3_length: 16
clone_size: -
j_call: TRBJ2-3
d_call: TRBD2
cdr3_aa: CASSFRLAGFSDTQYF
cdr3_nt: TGTGCCAGCAGCTTCAGACTAGCGGGATTCTCAGATACGCAGTATTTT

v_call: TRBV2
cdr3_length: 15
clone_size: -
j_call: TRBJ2-1
d_call: -
cdr3_aa: CASRNRDTFTNEQFF
cdr3_nt: TGTGCCAGCAGGAACCGGGACACGTTCACCAATGAGCAGTTCTTC

v_call: TRBV2
cdr3_length: 14
clone_size: -
j_call: TRBJ1-1
d_call: TRBD1
cdr3_aa: CASRPQGARTEAFF
cdr3_nt: TGTGCCAGCAGACCACAGGGGGCAAGGACTGAAGCTTTCTTT

v_call: TRBV1
cdr3_length: 14
clone_size: -
j_call: TRBJ2-5
d_call: -
cdr3_aa: CTSSPTSGRETQYF
cdr3_nt: TGCACCAGCAGCCCCACTAGCGGGAGAGAGACCCAGTACTTC

v_call: TRBV28
cdr3_length: 14
clone_size: few
j_call: TRBJ1-1
d_call: TRBD1
cdr3_aa: CASSAGQGRTEAFF
cdr3_nt: TGTGCCAGCAGTGCAGGACAGGGGCGGACTGAAGCTTTCTTT